The 23 T cell receptor beta chains presented below share a single source sample, sequenced in a study of post-analysis software for immune sequencing data. Incorporated into the TCR beta cDNA libraries were unique molecular identifiers, which served to reduce PCR and sequencing biases. TCRdb reprocessed the PCR reads via MiXCR and lists one record per CDR3 protein. The sample lists 750,000 to 900,000 distinct CDR3 sequences, under 60% occurring once. Findings and limits, study-wide: Patients carried several TRBV segments more frequently than controls did, and TRBV5-6, TRBV5-1 and TRBV20-1 were among them.

No antigen has been identified for these receptors. The sample comprised blood. These receptors were obtained from a girl under 18 with multiple sclerosis.

CDR3 sequence reads: CASSYRTVSLETQYF. The CDR3 DNA sequence: TGTGCCAGCAGCTATCGGACAGTTTCTCTGGAGACCCAGTACTTC. The chain is built from TRBV7-2 and TRBJ2-5; maybe TRBD1 (6 bases). Trimming left V 4 bases short and J 5 bases short, with 17 bases between. CDR1 and CDR2 (germline): SGHTA, FQGNSA. This CDR3 is built from 15 residues.

About this clonotype itself: A much larger clone differs from this one at a single base, so this may be a read error. This rearrangement joins TRBV27 to TRBJ2-7, with 10 bases identical to TRBD1. The junction had 3 bases not matched to a gene; V was cut back by 8 bases and J by 5 bases. CDR3 length: 12 residues. Germline values: CDR1 MNHEY, CDR2 SMNVEV (reference sequence). Written as DNA, the CDR3 is TGTGCCAGCCGGGACAGGGGCCACGAGCAGTACTTC. Amino acids: CASRDRGHEQYF.

CDR3 loop: CSAKPGEDGYTF. CDR3 nucleotides: TGCAGTGCGAAACCCGGGGAAGATGGCTACACCTTC. The rearrangement links TRBV20-1 to TRBJ1-2; D is unclear. Trimming left V 6 bases short and J 6 bases short, with 14 bases between. Germline-derived CDR1 and CDR2 are DFQATT and SNEGSKA (reference sequence). This CDR3 has 12 amino acids.

The chain carries TRBV20-1 and TRBJ2-7; tentative D call: TRBD2 (7 bases). The V end was cut by 5 bases, the J end by 3 bases, with 11 bases between. CDR1 DFQATT and CDR2 SNEGSKA come from the germline V gene (reference sequence). This CDR3 is 12 amino acids long. CDR3 in amino acids: CSARRGGYEQYF. CDR3 DNA: TGCAGTGCTCGGAGGGGGGGCTACGAGCAGTACTTC.

The chain uses TRBV7-9 and TRBJ1-1, with 7 bases matching TRBD1. V lost 1 base to trimming and J lost 5 bases; unmatched junction nucleotides: 4. There are 14 residues in the CDR3. In germline, CDR1 is SEHNR, CDR2 FQNEAQ (reference sequence). Here the CDR3 reads CASSLVGTATEAFF. In DNA form, the CDR3 reads TGTGCCAGCAGCTTAGTGGGGACAGCGACTGAAGCTTTCTTT.

The chain recombines TRBV12-3 or TRBV12-4 with TRBJ1-2; the D gene is possibly TRBD1 (6 bases). Trimming pared 5 bases from V and 0 bases from J, leaving 19 bases between. The CDR3 runs to 17 residues. DNA of the CDR3: TGTGCCAGCAGTACCTGGGGGGGGGCAGAAGCTAACTATGGCTACACCTTC. Protein: CASSTWGGAEANYGYTF.

This clonotype was counted between two and nine times. The chain recombines TRBV20-1 with TRBJ2-1; D remains ambiguous. Germline CDR1 reads DFQATT; CDR2 reads SNEGSKA (reference sequence). V lost 0 bases to trimming and J lost 4 bases, with 13 bases between them. The CDR3 contains 15 residues. CDR3 amino acids: CSARDLSRPYNEQFF. In nucleotides, the CDR3 is TGCAGTGCTAGAGATCTGTCGCGGCCTTACAATGAGCAGTTCTTC.

This clonotype turned up a few times. CDR3 in DNA: TGTGCCAGCAGTTTAATTGGACAGGGGGCGGGAAACATTCAGTACTTC. Translation gives CASSLIGQGAGNIQYF. V and J are TRBV12-3 or TRBV12-4 and TRBJ2-4; 11 nucleotides align to TRBD1. Unmatched junction bases numbered 6, after V lost 2 bases and J lost 6 bases. This CDR3 has 16 amino acids.

The DNA for the CDR3 is TGTGCCAGCAGCTCCTGGGCCAGGGAGGATGTCCCCTCTGGGGCCAACGTCCTGACTTTC. Its translation is CASSSWAREDVPSGANVLTF. The chain recombines TRBV7-3 with TRBJ2-6; a possible D gene is TRBD2 (6 bases). Germline V lookup: CDR1 SGHTA, CDR2 FQGTGA. The CDR3 loop spans 20 amino acids. Trimming left V 4 bases short and J 0 bases short, with 22 bases between.

The chain has TRBV5-5 and TRBJ2-1; 10 bases are shared with TRBD2. Germline lookup yields CDR1 SGHKS and CDR2 YYEKEE (reference sequence). CDR3 length equals 17 residues. The junction had 14 bases not matched to a gene; V was cut back by 1 base and J by 10 bases. The CDR3 loop reads CASSLLPSSGSGGEQFF. The CDR3, as DNA: TGTGCCAGCAGCTTGCTTCCCTCTAGCGGGAGTGGCGGGGAGCAGTTCTTC.

The chain's CDR3 is CASSTNFHETQYF. The CDR3 DNA is TGTGCCAGCAGCACCAACTTCCACGAGACCCAGTACTTC. The rearrangement joins TRBV7-9 to TRBJ2-5; D remains unclear. Trimming left V 5 bases short and J 5 bases short, with 12 bases between. Per the germline V gene, CDR1 is SEHNR and CDR2 is FQNEAQ (reference sequence). This CDR3 has 13 amino acids.

This clonotype was observed a few times. This sequence joins TRBV6-5 and TRBJ2-4; 7 bases map to TRBD1. The J call may be faulty, since TRBJ2-7 better matches the DNA end. Germline CDR1 reads MNHEY; CDR2 reads SVGAGI. The CDR3 loop spans 11 amino acids. The CDR3 sequence is CASHRGDEQYF. The CDR3 DNA reads TGTGCCAGCCACAGGGGCGACGAGCAGTACTTC.

The chain links TRBV4-2 to TRBJ2-1, with 9 positions matching TRBD2. Germline V lookup: CDR1 LGHNA, CDR2 YNFKEQ. Trimming cost V 5 bases and J 3 bases; bases outside gene matches: 5. The CDR3 covers 15 residues. CDR3 residues: CASSFRRGGYNEQFF. Here the CDR3 DNA reads TGTGCCAGCAGCTTCCGGCGGGGGGGCTACAATGAGCAGTTCTTC.

V usage is TRBV29-1 and J usage is TRBJ2-7; TRBD2 matches at 8 bases. This CDR3 is built from 14 residues. From germline, CDR1 is SQVTM and CDR2 ANQGSEA. With V trimmed by 5 bases and J by 7 bases, 13 bases remained unmatched. CDR3 loop: CSVRAGGLGNEQYF. CDR3 nucleotides: TGCAGCGTTAGGGCGGGAGGCCTCGGCAATGAGCAGTACTTC.

This clonotype was seen more than once but under ten times. The chain carries TRBV20-1 and TRBJ2-7; no clear D gene. The CDR3 runs to 13 residues. CDR1 is DFQATT and CDR2 is SNEGSKA in the germline V gene (reference sequence). The V gene lost 1 base and the J gene lost 1 base, with 8 bases spanning the gap. CDR3 loop: CSARVYNSYEQYF. The CDR3 DNA reads as TGCAGTGCTAGAGTCTATAATTCCTACGAGCAGTACTTC.

This rearrangement joins TRBV29-1 to TRBJ2-7; 8 nucleotides align to TRBD2. The germline CDR1 and CDR2 sequences are SQVTM and ANQGSEA. The CDR3 sequence is 13 residues long. The V gene end was trimmed by 8 bases and the J gene end by 3 bases; junction bases not matched to a gene: 9. CDR3 sequence (DNA): TGCAGCCATGAACTAACTAGCGGCTACGAGCAGTACTTC. Translated: CSHELTSGYEQYF.

J is TRBJ1-2 and V is TRBV24-1; 11 nucleotides match TRBD1. Germline assignment: CDR1 KGHDR and CDR2 SFDVKD. V lost 9 bases to trimming and J lost 6 bases; unmatched junction nucleotides: 5. CDR3 length: 13 residues. The CDR3, as DNA: TGTGCCACCTCTGGACAGGGGGCGGATGGCTACACCTTC. Translated: CATSGQGADGYTF.

The chain combines TRBV12-3 or TRBV12-4 with TRBJ1-5, with D possibly being TRBD1 (5 bases). This CDR3 has 14 amino acids. V lost 8 bases and J 2 bases, leaving 13 bases between the germline ends. The CDR3 loop is CASGGGLGNQPQHF. DNA for the CDR3: TGTGCCAGCGGGGGAGGGCTCGGCAATCAGCCCCAGCATTTT.

The rearrangement uses TRBV29-1 and TRBJ2-7; 7 bases fit TRBD1. Germline V gene lookup returns CDR1 SQVTM and CDR2 ANQGSEA. The J segment lost 5 bases and the V segment lost 2 bases, leaving 0 bases of the junction unmatched. The CDR3 loop spans 11 amino acids. The CDR3: CSVETGDEQYF. The CDR3 DNA sequence: TGCAGCGTTGAAACAGGGGACGAGCAGTACTTC.

The rearrangement uses TRBV7-6 and TRBJ2-1; 9 bases are shared with TRBD2. The CDR3 sequence is 16 residues long. V dropped 6 bases and J dropped 4; count of bases not matched to a gene: 10. Germline CDR1 reads SGHVS; CDR2 reads FNYEAQ. CDR3 coding DNA: TGTGCCAGCAGGCGGACCATTAGCGGGAGTTACAATGAGCAGTTCTTC. Protein: CASRRTISGSYNEQFF.

The chain couples TRBV28 to TRBJ2-7; D unresolved. The CDR3 consists of 12 residues. The germline CDR1 and CDR2 sequences are MDHEN and SYDVKM. Between the trimmed V and J ends, which lost 3 bases and 7 bases, there was a span of 10 bases. In DNA, the CDR3 is TGTGCCAGCAGTTTGCCTAACGGGGAGCAGTACTTC. It yields the protein CASSLPNGEQYF.

Ten or more counts support this clonotype. The chain combines TRBV7-2 with TRBJ2-2; 10 positions agree with TRBD1. The CDR3 has 13 residues. Germline V gene lookup returns CDR1 SGHTA and CDR2 FQGNSA. V dropped 1 base and J dropped 12; count of bases not matched to a gene: 2. CDR3 bases: TGTGCCAGCAGCTTAGGGACAGGGGGGAAGCTGTTTTTT. This encodes CASSLGTGGKLFF.

The sample holds a few counts of this clonotype. V is TRBV5-1 and J is TRBJ2-1, with D perhaps being TRBD1 or TRBD2 (6 bases each). The CDR3 runs 18 residues. The ends were cut back, 0 bases at V and 3 bases at J, with 19 bases in the middle. Germline V CDR1 and CDR2: SGHRS, YFSETQ. CDR3 coding DNA: TGCGCCAGCAGCTTGGAGGGGGGCCTTTTAACCAACTACAATGAGCAGTTCTTC. This sequence encodes CASSLEGGLLTNYNEQFF.